What follows are 7 T cell receptor beta chains derived from one specimen sequenced in a study of PD-1 blockade in classical Hodgkin lymphoma. Relapses following autologous stem cell transplantation were seen in all patients, with brentuximab vedotin exposure varying. The repertoire was sequenced with immunoSEQ multiplex PCR; TCRdb's copy has only in-frame clones and lacks some. The sample shows 10,000 to 15,000 clones, around 90% of them seen only once. The source was peripheral blood mononuclear cells (PBMCs), collected at baseline. All receptors come from a human donor with classical Hodgkin lymphoma.

The chain carries TRBV6-5 and TRBJ1-2, with 7 bases identical to TRBD1. The CDR3 covers 16 residues. Germline values: CDR1 MNHEY, CDR2 SVGAGI. The V and J ends lost 4 bases and 4 bases, in that order; junction bases with no gene match: 12. CDR3 region: CASSSSGGGGAYGYTF. The CDR3 DNA reads TGTGCCAGCAGTTCCTCTGGTGGAGGGGGCGCCTATGGCTACACCTTC.

This CDR3 is CASGGDEQFF. The DNA for the CDR3 is TGTGCCAGCGGGGGGGATGAGCAGTTCTTC. The chain combines TRBV9 with TRBJ2-1, with 7 bases matching TRBD2. From germline, CDR1 is SGDLS and CDR2 YYNGEE. The CDR3 totals 10 residues. Unmatched junction bases numbered 0, after V lost 7 bases and J lost 8 bases. Drawing the rest from reference TRBV9 and TRBJ2-1, the complete variable domain is DSGVTQTPKHLITATGQRVTLRCSPRSGDLSVYWYQQSLDQGLQFLIQYYNGEERAKGNILERFSAQQFPDLHSELNLSSLELGDSALYFCASGGDEQFFGPGTRLTVL.

CDR3 bases: TGTGCCAGCAGTAGTATACTTACCGATACAAGTCGGGCCAACGTCCTGACTTTC. Residues: CASSSILTDTSRANVLTF. The V call is TRBV2, the J call TRBJ2-6; no clear D gene. This CDR3 comprises 18 residues. V gave up 5 bases and J gave up 5 bases, with 22 bases separating them. Germline-derived CDR1 and CDR2 are SNHLY and FYNNEI.

This clone showed up just once. V and J are TRBV19 and TRBJ2-1, with D possibly matching TRBD2 (6 bases). Trimming pared 3 bases from V and 8 bases from J, leaving 8 bases between. The V gene's germline CDR1 is LNHDA and CDR2 SQIVND (reference sequence). The CDR3 is 12 residues long. The CDR3 protein is CASSIWGDEQFF. Here the CDR3 DNA reads TGTGCCAGTAGTATTTGGGGGGATGAGCAGTTCTTC.

V usage is TRBV21-1 and J usage is TRBJ1-4. TRBV21-1 has pseudogene status. The CDR3 loop spans 19 amino acids. Written as DNA, the CDR3 is TGTGCCAGCAGCAAAGTTAGAGGAGTGGAACCCGGGACTAATGAAAAACTGTTTTTT. Translation: CASSKVRGVEPGTNEKLFF.

V usage is TRBV2 and J usage is TRBJ1-6; no reliable D call. Germline V gene data show CDR1 as SNHLY and CDR2 as FYNNEI. V was pared by 6 bases and J by 0 bases, with 12 bases between. This CDR3 comprises 16 residues. The CDR3, as DNA: TGTGCCAGCAGAGGAAGCCGGAGCTCCTATAATTCACCCCTCCACTTT. As protein: CASRGSRSSYNSPLHF.

The J gene is TRBJ1-1, the V gene TRBV11-3; D call uncertain. CDR1 and CDR2 from the germline V gene are SGHNT and YENEEA. Trimming cost V 5 bases and J 1 base, with 20 bases left between them. This CDR3 contains 17 residues. CDR3 protein: CASSDSVLGSGNTEAFF. The DNA of the CDR3 is TGTGCCAGCAGCGACTCTGTTTTGGGGTCCGGGAACACTGAAGCTTTCTTT.